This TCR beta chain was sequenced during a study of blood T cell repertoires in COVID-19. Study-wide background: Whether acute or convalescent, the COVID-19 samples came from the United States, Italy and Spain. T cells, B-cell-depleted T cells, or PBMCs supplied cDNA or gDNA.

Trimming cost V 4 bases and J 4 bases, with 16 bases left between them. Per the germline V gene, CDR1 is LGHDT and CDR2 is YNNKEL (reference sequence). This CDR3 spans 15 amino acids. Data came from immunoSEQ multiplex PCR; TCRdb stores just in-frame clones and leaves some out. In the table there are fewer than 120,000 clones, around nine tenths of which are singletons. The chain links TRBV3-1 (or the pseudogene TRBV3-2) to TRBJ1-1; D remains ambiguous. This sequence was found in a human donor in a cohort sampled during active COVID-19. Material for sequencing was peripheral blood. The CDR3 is CASSLMLMGPTEAFF. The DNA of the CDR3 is TGTGCCAGCAGCCTGATGTTAATGGGCCCCACTGAAGCTTTCTTT.